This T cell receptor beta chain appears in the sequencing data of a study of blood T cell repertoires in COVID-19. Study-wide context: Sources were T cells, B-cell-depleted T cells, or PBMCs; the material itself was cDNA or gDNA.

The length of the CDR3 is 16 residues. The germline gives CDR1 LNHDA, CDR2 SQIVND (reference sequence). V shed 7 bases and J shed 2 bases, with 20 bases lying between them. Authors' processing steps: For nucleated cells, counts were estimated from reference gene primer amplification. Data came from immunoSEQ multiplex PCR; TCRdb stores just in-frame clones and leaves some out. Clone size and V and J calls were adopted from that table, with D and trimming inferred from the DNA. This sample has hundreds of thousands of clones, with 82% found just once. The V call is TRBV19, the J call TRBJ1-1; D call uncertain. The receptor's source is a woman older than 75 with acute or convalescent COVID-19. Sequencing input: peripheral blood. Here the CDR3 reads CASIISHVRGNTEAFF. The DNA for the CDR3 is TGTGCCAGTATTATTTCCCACGTGCGGGGTAACACTGAAGCTTTCTTT. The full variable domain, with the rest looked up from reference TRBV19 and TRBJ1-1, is DGGITQSPKYLFRKEGQNVTLSCEQNLNHDAMYWYRQDPGQGLRLIYYSQIVNDFQKGDIAEGYSVSREKKESFPLTVTSAQKNPTAFYLCASIISHVRGNTEAFFGQGTRLTVV.